The 27 T cell receptor beta chains in this list originate from one sample, sequenced in a study of OX40 agonist ivuxolimab in advanced cancers. Here immunoSEQ multiplex PCR was the method, and the copy in TCRdb shows in-frame clones only, minus some. This sample yields nearly 70,000 clones, of which 86% are seen a single time; roughly 8.2% belongs to the top ten. Source: CD4+ or CD8+ T cells sorted from blood, taken in a trial of the OX40 agonist ivuxolimab. These receptor sequences come from an adult with an advanced solid tumor such as melanoma, head and neck, liver or kidney cancer.

The V gene is TRBV6-5, the J gene TRBJ2-7; no firm D call. Germline CDR1 and CDR2: MNHEY and SVGAGI. The CDR3 consists of 11 residues. The V end was cut by 5 bases, the J end by 4 bases, with 6 bases between. Written as DNA, the CDR3 is TGTGCCAGCAGTCTATTATACGAGCAGTACTTC. Translated: CASSLLYEQYF.

The chain employs TRBV7-6 and TRBJ1-3; 9 nucleotides agree with TRBD1. CDR3 length: 15 amino acids. V lost 5 bases and J lost 4; bases outside the gene matches: 6. Germline CDR1 SGHVS, CDR2 FNYEAQ. This chain's CDR3 is CASSPGTGNGNTIYF. CDR3 DNA sequence: TGTGCCAGCAGCCCCGGGACAGGGAACGGAAACACCATATATTTT.

In its sample, this clone was seen a few times. The chain uses TRBV15 and TRBJ1-1; no clear D gene. CDR3 length: 15 residues. Trimming took off 3 bases at V and 1 base at J, with 12 bases between the two ends. Germline assignment: CDR1 LNHNV and CDR2 YYDKDF (reference sequence). This CDR3 reads CATSSISRSNTEAFF. The CDR3 bases are TGTGCCACCAGCAGCATCTCCAGATCGAACACTGAAGCTTTCTTT.

The rearrangement joins TRBV4-3 to TRBJ2-2; the match to TRBD2 covers 7 bases. The germline CDR1 and CDR2 sequences are LGHNA and YSLEER. CDR3 length equals 18 residues. J lost 6 bases, V lost 1 base, and 14 bases had no gene match. The CDR3 protein is CASSQGYRLAPRAGELFF. In DNA, the CDR3 is TGCGCCAGCAGCCAAGGCTATCGACTAGCCCCTAGGGCCGGGGAGCTGTTTTTT.

Only one count was recorded for this clone. The chain is built from TRBV9 and TRBJ1-6; the D is unclear. There are 14 residues in the CDR3. Germline CDR1 SGDLS, CDR2 YYNGEE. With 5 bases removed from V and 7 bases from J, the gap between germline ends came to 13 bases. CDR3 DNA: TGTGCCAGCAGTGTTGGAGTCGGGAATTCACCCCTCCACTTT. This sequence encodes CASSVGVGNSPLHF.

V gene TRBV6-6 combines with J gene TRBJ1-3; TRBD1 is a possible D gene (6 bases). Germline lookup yields CDR1 MNHNY and CDR2 SVGAGI (reference sequence). V lost 8 bases, J lost 4 bases, and 15 bases lay in between. The CDR3 is 14 residues long. Here the CDR3 reads CASAGQGPGNTIYF. In DNA, the CDR3 is TGTGCCAGCGCTGGCCAGGGGCCGGGAAACACCATATATTTT.

The chain joins TRBV11-3 to TRBJ2-1; the D is unclear. Trimming stripped 0 bases from V and 0 bases from J, with 6 bases between. Germline-derived CDR1 and CDR2 are SGHNT and YENEEA. CDR3 length: 15 amino acids. The CDR3 region has the DNA TGTGCCAGCAGCTTAGATAGTAGCTCCTACAATGAGCAGTTCTTC. As protein: CASSLDSSSYNEQFF.

The chain employs TRBV7-9 and TRBJ1-1; D possibly corresponds to TRBD1 (6 bases). CDR3 length equals 14 residues. V was trimmed by 3 bases and J by 4 bases, leaving 12 bases between them. Germline values: CDR1 SEHNR, CDR2 FQNEAQ (reference sequence). This CDR3 reads CASSFRTGFTEAFF. CDR3 DNA sequence: TGTGCCAGCAGCTTTCGAACAGGGTTCACTGAAGCTTTCTTT.

The V gene is TRBV28, the J gene TRBJ1-1; 9 positions agree with TRBD1. After removal of 3 bases from V and 4 bases from J, the junction contained 9 bases not matched to a gene. This CDR3 has 16 amino acids. Per the germline V gene, CDR1 is MDHEN and CDR2 is SYDVKM. CDR3 DNA: TGTGCCAGCAGTTTGGGACAGGGTGGGCCTAGCACTGAAGCTTTCTTT. Amino acid sequence: CASSLGQGGPSTEAFF.

V is TRBV21-1 and J is TRBJ2-7; the table names TRBD2, a call not compared with the DNA. TRBV21-1 is described as a pseudogene. This CDR3 is 19 amino acids long. Written as DNA, the CDR3 is TGTGCCAGCAGCCCCTGGACAGGACTATCGGGGGGGCACCCCTACGAGCAGTACTTC. Its protein is CASSPWTGLSGGHPYEQYF.

For the CDR3, the DNA is TGTGCCAGCAGCATCATCGGGACAGACAAATCACCCCTCCACTTT. Translation gives CASSIIGTDKSPLHF. The chain joins TRBV6-6 to TRBJ1-6; 7 nucleotides agree with TRBD1. Losses at the gene ends were 6 bases for V and 10 bases for J; bases not matched to a gene: 12. The CDR3 loop spans 15 amino acids. Germline V gene data show CDR1 as MNHNY and CDR2 as SVGAGI (reference sequence).

This clone was recorded a few times. The chain uses TRBV2 and TRBJ1-5; D not resolved. Germline lookup yields CDR1 SNHLY and CDR2 FYNNEI. The CDR3 has 12 amino acids. V lost 3 bases, J lost 7 bases, and 7 bases lay in between. CDR3: CASSDASQPQHF. The CDR3 region has the DNA TGTGCCAGCAGTGACGCGAGCCAGCCCCAGCATTTT.

The CDR3 spells CASSAGGGYTDTQYF. The CDR3 region has the DNA TGTGCCAGCAGCGCCGGGGGGGGCTACACAGATACGCAGTATTTT. The chain joins TRBV9 to TRBJ2-3; the match to TRBD2 covers 8 bases. CDR1 and CDR2 from the germline V gene are SGDLS and YYNGEE. The V segment lost 3 bases and the J segment 2 bases; nucleotides outside the gene matches: 5. CDR3 length: 15 amino acids.

The CDR3 DNA reads as TGTGCCAGCAGGCCGGACAGTGTAGAAAATTCACCCCTCCACTTT. Translated, it gives CASRPDSVENSPLHF. V and J are TRBV6-5 and TRBJ1-6; maybe TRBD1 (6 bases). Between the trimmed V and J ends, which lost 6 bases and 7 bases, there was a span of 16 bases. CDR1 MNHEY and CDR2 SVGAGI come from the germline V gene. The length of the CDR3 is 15 residues.

This clone is termed medium-sized (0.01 to 0.1%). This rearrangement joins TRBV6-5 to TRBJ2-7; 11 positions agree with TRBD1. This CDR3 region has 16 residues. J lost 0 bases, V lost 2 bases, and 3 bases had no gene match. CDR1 MNHEY and CDR2 SVGAGI come from the germline V gene. CDR3 coding DNA: TGTGCCAGCAGTTACGCGGGACAGGGGGGCTCCTACGAGCAGTACTTC. Protein sequence: CASSYAGQGGSYEQYF.

This chain uses TRBV11-2 with TRBJ2-5; D uncertain. V was cut by 0 bases and J by 5 bases, with 22 bases left in between. The CDR3 extends over 18 amino acids. Germline lookup yields CDR1 SGHAT and CDR2 FQNNGV. CDR3 nucleotide sequence: TGTGCCAGCAGCTTAGACGCTTTCCGGGCGCAAAGCGACGAGACCCAGTACTTC. As protein: CASSLDAFRAQSDETQYF. The full variable domain, rest sourced from reference TRBV11-2 and TRBJ2-5, is EAGVAQSPRYKIIEKRQSVAFWCNPISGHATLYWYQQILGQGPKLLIQFQNNGVVDDSQLPKDRFSAERLKGVDSTLKIQPAKLEDSAVYLCASSLDAFRAQSDETQYFGPGTRLLVL.

The sample holds a few counts of this clone. At one of its ends the junction is not consistent with the germline gene, which may arise from a read error. The chain carries TRBV2 and TRBJ1-2; D is undetermined. CDR3 length: 13 residues. Germline CDR1 is SNHLY and CDR2 is FYNNEI. This CDR3 is CASIERPAYGYTF. The CDR3 region has the DNA TGTGCCAGCATTGAACGACCAGCCTATGGCTACACCTTC.

This chain joins TRBV30 and TRBJ2-2; D not certain. Germline CDR1 is GTSNPN and CDR2 is SVGIG (reference sequence). The CDR3 sequence is 14 residues long. Trimming took off 0 bases at V and 0 bases at J, with 5 bases between the two ends. CDR3 sequence: CAWSVVANTGELFF. DNA for the CDR3: TGTGCCTGGAGTGTGGTAGCGAACACCGGGGAGCTGTTTTTT.

This clone has only a few counts. The V call is TRBV2, the J call TRBJ1-5; D unclear. CDR1 is SNHLY and CDR2 is FYNNEI in the germline V gene. The CDR3 sequence is 12 residues long. Trimming pared 4 bases from V and 4 bases from J, leaving 5 bases between. This chain's CDR3 is CASSVRNQPQHF. CDR3 bases: TGTGCCAGCAGTGTAAGGAATCAGCCCCAGCATTTT.

This clone was seen once. The V call is TRBV11-1, the J call TRBJ2-3; the D is unclear. CDR1 and CDR2 (germline): SGHAT, FQDESV (reference sequence). The CDR3 sequence is 12 residues long. The V end was cut by 1 base, the J end by 11 bases, with 10 bases between. The CDR3 protein is CASSLVEGWQYF. The CDR3 DNA follows: TGTGCCAGCAGCTTAGTGGAAGGGTGGCAGTATTTT. Looking up the rest from reference TRBV11-1 and TRBJ2-3 gives the full variable domain: EAEVAQSPRYKITEKSQAVAFWCDPISGHATLYWYRQILGQGPELLVQFQDESVVDDSQLPKDRFSAERLKGVDSTLKIQPAELGDSAMYLCASSLVEGWQYFGPGTRLTVL.

The chain uses TRBV28 and TRBJ2-6; D not resolved. The germline V gene encodes CDR1 MDHEN and CDR2 SYDVKM. There are 12 residues in the CDR3. V lost 6 bases to trimming and J lost 11 bases, with 11 bases between them. This CDR3 reads CASSNPLDVLTF. CDR3 DNA sequence: TGTGCCAGCAGCAACCCCCTAGACGTCCTGACTTTC. The variable domain in full, with the rest retrieved from reference TRBV28 and TRBJ2-6, is DVKVTQSSRYLVKRTGEKVFLECVQDMDHENMFWYRQDPGLGLRLIYFSYDVKMKEKGDIPEGYSVSREKKERFSLILESASTNQTSMYLCASSNPLDVLTFGAGSRLTVL.

The chain links TRBV5-1 to TRBJ2-7, with 9 nucleotides matching TRBD1. Germline lookup yields CDR1 SGHRS and CDR2 YFSETQ. The junction had 6 bases not matched to a gene; V was cut back by 2 bases and J by 3 bases. The length of the CDR3 is 15 residues. The CDR3 nucleotides are TGCGCCAGCAGCTTATTGACAGGGGGGAGCTACGAGCAGTACTTC. It translates to CASSLLTGGSYEQYF.

The rearrangement joins TRBV7-2 to TRBJ1-6; TRBD1 is a possible D gene (6 bases). The CDR3 has 16 residues. V was clipped by 2 bases and J by 7 bases, with 15 bases between them. The germline CDR1 and CDR2 sequences are SGHTA and FQGNSA. As DNA, the CDR3 is TGTGCCAGCAGCTTATCCATCAGGGGCGCGAATTCACCCCTCCACTTT. Its protein is CASSLSIRGANSPLHF.

This sequence joins TRBV6-1 and TRBJ2-7; 8 bases are shared with TRBD1. The CDR3 has 15 residues. V was pared by 5 bases and J by 3 bases, with 9 bases of the junction left unmatched. The germline V gene encodes CDR1 MNHNS and CDR2 SASEGT. CDR3 in DNA: TGTGCCAGCAGTATGACGGGACAGGCCCACTACGAGCAGTACTTC. Translating gives CASSMTGQAHYEQYF.

This chain uses TRBV6-1 with TRBJ2-3; tentatively, D is TRBD2 (6 bases). Trimming pared 8 bases from V and 6 bases from J, leaving 15 bases between. The CDR3 has 13 residues. Germline loops: CDR1 MNHNS, CDR2 SASEGT. The CDR3, as DNA: TGTGCCAGCCTTTTGGACTATTTCGATACGCAGTATTTT. Translated, it gives CASLLDYFDTQYF.

The rearrangement links TRBV11-2 to TRBJ2-4; D uncertain. This CDR3 is 13 amino acids long. Trimming left V 4 bases short and J 15 bases short, with 19 bases between. Germline values: CDR1 SGHAT, CDR2 FQNNGV. This CDR3 reads CASSSDQGRLGYF. The CDR3 DNA reads as TGTGCCAGCAGCTCCGACCAAGGACGATTGGGGTACTTC.

V and J are TRBV6-6 and TRBJ1-5, with a possible D match to TRBD1 (5 bases). The CDR3 runs to 13 residues. Germline values: CDR1 MNHNY, CDR2 SVGAGI (reference sequence). Between the trimmed V and J ends, which lost 6 bases and 7 bases, there was a span of 13 bases. The CDR3 DNA reads TGTGCCAGCAGAGTCCAGGGCGGCCAGCCCCAGCATTTT. It yields the protein CASRVQGGQPQHF.